This is a list of T cell receptor beta chains from one sample in a study of blood T cells in healthy people across ages. MiXCR, run by TCRdb on the 5' RACE reads, gives a single entry per CDR3 protein. The table includes around 1,000,000 distinct CDR3 sequences, 20% to 25% detected once. These records were also assigned to another study, of T cells of mothers and their children.

The sample consisted of blood. The receptors stem from a girl aged 2-10 years in good health. CDR3s include the opening cysteine and the closing phenylalanine or tryptophan. Each record gives: D gene, clone size, V gene, J gene, CDR3 DNA, CDR3 protein. A D gene is named only where the DNA matches it firmly. A row's size may be missing; if present it is once, few, many or a size class.

>-|few|TRBV9|TRBJ1-1
TGTGCCAGCAGCCCCCTGGGGACGGGCACTGAAGCTTTCTTT
CASSPLGTGTEAFF
>-|few|TRBV29-1|TRBJ2-7
TGCAGCGTTTCGGACTATAAGGACGAGCAGTACTTC
CSVSDYKDEQYF
>-|-|TRBV23-1|TRBJ1-2
TGCGCCAGCAGTCAGGCTCGGGACCTCGCCACCCTCTATGGCTACACCTTC
CASSQARDLATLYGYTF
>-|few|TRBV15|TRBJ2-7
TGTGCCACCAGCAGAGGGGTCAGCTCCTACGAGCAGTACTTC
CATSRGVSSYEQYF
>-|few|TRBV7-2|TRBJ2-5
TGTGCCAGCAGCTCCGCGGACTGGCCGCCAGAGACCCAGTACTTC
CASSSADWPPETQYF
>-|-|TRBV12-3/TRBV12-4|TRBJ1-1
TGTACCAGCAGTTTAGTCCGGGAGGCTTTCTTT
CTSSLVREAFF
>TRBD2|-|TRBV6-5|TRBJ2-3
TGTGCCAGCAGCACTTCCCTAGCGGGAGGTACAGATACGCAGTATTTT
CASSTSLAGGTDTQYF
>TRBD1|few|TRBV7-8|TRBJ2-3
TGTGCCAGCAGCTTACCTGATACAGGGGATGAAGGAGATACGCAGTATTTT
CASSLPDTGDEGDTQYF
>-|-|TRBV9|TRBJ1-2
TGTGCCAGCAGCGTAGGTTTGGGCGGCACTAACTATGGCTACACCTTC
CASSVGLGGTNYGYTF
>-|-|TRBV14|TRBJ2-7
TGTGCCAGCACCCGAGGGCCGGCCTACGAGCAGTACTTC
CASTRGPAYEQYF
>-|-|TRBV15|TRBJ2-1
TGTGCCACCAGCAGAGATACGTCCTCCGCTTACAATGAGCAGTTCTTC
CATSRDTSSAYNEQFF
>TRBD1|-|TRBV27|TRBJ2-5
TGTGCCAGCAGACGGGACAGGGACGTGGAGACCCAGTACTTC
CASRRDRDVETQYF
>TRBD1|-|TRBV20-1|TRBJ2-5
TGCAGTGCTCGCCGGACAGGGCGCGCCGGAGAGACCCAGTACTTC
CSARRTGRAGETQYF
>-|-|TRBV20-1|TRBJ2-1
TGCAGTGCTAGCGTTCAGGGGATCTACAATGAGCAGTTCTTC
CSASVQGIYNEQFF
>-|few|TRBV25-1|TRBJ1-4
TGTGCCAGCAGAGGGGACCTGAATGAAAAACTGTTTTTT
CASRGDLNEKLFF
>-|few|TRBV6-2/TRBV6-3|TRBJ2-5
TGTGCCAGCAGACGACAGGGAGGGTCAGAGACCCAGTACTTC
CASRRQGGSETQYF
>TRBD1|-|TRBV7-8|TRBJ2-6
TGTGCCAGCAGCCGCGCAAGGGGGACAGGGGTCGCTGGGGCCAACGTCCTGACTTTC
CASSRARGTGVAGANVLTF
>-|-|TRBV7-8|TRBJ2-1
TGTGCCAGCAGCTTATCTATCTATGAGCAGTTCTTC
CASSLSIYEQFF
>-|-|TRBV6-4|TRBJ2-3
TGTGCCAGCAGTGCCGGGTTCGCAGATACGCAGTATTTT
CASSAGFADTQYF
>TRBD1|-|TRBV7-2|TRBJ2-5
TGTGCCAGCAGCTTGGGCGGGGACAGGGGGTTGGAGACCCAGTACTTC
CASSLGGDRGLETQYF
>TRBD1|few|TRBV11-3|TRBJ1-4
TGTGCCAGCAGCACGACAGGGGAGGAAAAACTGTTTTTT
CASSTTGEEKLFF
>-|-|TRBV29-1|TRBJ2-7
TGCAGCGTTGAATCGCACCCCTACGAGCAGTACTTC
CSVESHPYEQYF
>TRBD2|few|TRBV27|TRBJ2-5
TGTGCCAGCAGCCACCGGACTAGCGGGAGGGGTCCAGAGACCCAGTACTTC
CASSHRTSGRGPETQYF
>-|-|TRBV29-1|TRBJ1-6
TGCAGCGTGAGAGAGGGTTGGAATTCACCCCTCCACTTT
CSVREGWNSPLHF
>-|-|TRBV7-2|TRBJ2-7
TGTGCCAGCACCCCAACCCCGGGCTCTTCCTACGAGCAGTACTTC
CASTPTPGSSYEQYF
>TRBD1|many|TRBV6-6|TRBJ2-1
TGTGCCAGCAGTGCAGGGGGCGGCTCCTACAATGAGCAGTTCTTC
CASSAGGGSYNEQFF
>-|few|TRBV7-9|TRBJ1-6
TGTGCCAGCAGCACCGACAGCGTGGATTCACCCCTCCACTTT
CASSTDSVDSPLHF
>-|-|TRBV20-1|TRBJ2-5
TGCAGTGCACCCGGCGGGACTCAAGAGACCCAGTACTTC
CSAPGGTQETQYF
>-|-|TRBV20-1|TRBJ2-7
TGCAGTGCTAGACCCGGCAGGGGGGTTTACGAGCAGTACTTC
CSARPGRGVYEQYF
>-|-|TRBV28|TRBJ2-2
TGTGCCAGCAGTTTGAGAGGATACACCGGGGAGCTGTTTTTT
CASSLRGYTGELFF
>-|few|TRBV27|TRBJ2-7
TGTGCCAGCGGCTCCCTTACTGACAGTTCCTACGAGCAGTACTTC
CASGSLTDSSYEQYF
>-|-|TRBV20-1|TRBJ2-1
TGCAGTGCTAGAGAAAGGGCCGGGGGCAATGAGCAGTTCTTC
CSARERAGGNEQFF
>-|-|TRBV28|TRBJ2-6
TGTGCCAGCCGGGGGGCGCTCAGCTCTGGGGCCAACGTCCTGACTTTC
CASRGALSSGANVLTF
>TRBD1|few|TRBV12-3/TRBV12-4|TRBJ1-5
TGTGCCAGCAGCCGTGGACAGGGGGCGCAACGCAATCAGCCCCAGCATTTT
CASSRGQGAQRNQPQHF
>-|few|TRBV7-6|TRBJ2-5
TGTGCCAGCAGCACATCTACCCCTCGGGAGACCCAGTACTTC
CASSTSTPRETQYF
>TRBD2|-|TRBV6-1|TRBJ2-1
TGTGCCCACTTTAACCCGGGACTAGCGGGTGACAATGAGCAGTTCTTC
CAHFNPGLAGDNEQFF
>TRBD2|few|TRBV5-4|TRBJ2-1
TGTGCCAGCAGCTCCGGACTAGTGGGCTACAATGAGCAGTTCTTC
CASSSGLVGYNEQFF
>TRBD1|-|TRBV5-8|TRBJ2-7
TGTGCCAGCAGCCAAACCGGGACAGACTACGAGCAGTACTTC
CASSQTGTDYEQYF
>-|-|TRBV20-1|TRBJ1-2
TGCAGTGCAAACCGGGCCCCGATATTTAACTATGGCTACACCTTC
CSANRAPIFNYGYTF
>TRBD1|few|TRBV29-1|TRBJ2-1
TGCAGCGTTTCAGGGACAGGGGGCCCTACAGACTCCTACAATGAGCAGTTCTTC
CSVSGTGGPTDSYNEQFF
>-|few|TRBV2|TRBJ2-5
TGTGCCAGCAGTGCGGGGACGGAGACCCAGTACTTC
CASSAGTETQYF
>TRBD2|few|TRBV6-5|TRBJ2-3
TGTGCCAGCAGTTACCCTCTCTTAGCGGGAGGGATCACAGATACGCAGTATTTT
CASSYPLLAGGITDTQYF
>TRBD1|-|TRBV29-1|TRBJ2-5
TGCAGCGTTGAAGGGGACAGGGCAAATCAAGAGACCCAGTACTTC
CSVEGDRANQETQYF
>TRBD2|-|TRBV20-1|TRBJ2-3
TGCAGTGCTTGCTACTTAGCGGGGCCGACAGATACGCAGTATTTT
CSACYLAGPTDTQYF
>-|-|TRBV7-6|TRBJ2-7
TGTGCCAGCAGCTTATATCAGGGCCCCAACGAGCAGTACTTC
CASSLYQGPNEQYF
>TRBD1|few|TRBV7-8|TRBJ2-1
TGTGCCAGCAGCTTAGGCCGGGGACAGGGAGGTGAGCAGTTCTTC
CASSLGRGQGGEQFF
>-|few|TRBV20-1|TRBJ2-7
TGCAGTGCTCCACCACCAGGGCTTCCTTACGAGCAGTACTTC
CSAPPPGLPYEQYF
>TRBD1|few|TRBV12-3/TRBV12-4|TRBJ2-3
TGTGCCAGCAGTTCCGCGTCCACAGGGGTGGAGTATTTT
CASSSASTGVEYF
>-|-|TRBV27|TRBJ2-5
TGTGCCAGCCTCCCCCGGGCGGGGGCCCAGGGGTTATGGGAAGAGACCCAGTACTTC
CASLPRAGAQGLWEETQYF
>-|-|TRBV7-9|TRBJ2-1
TGTGCCAGCAGCTCCCTCGAGTACAATGAGCAGTTCTTC
CASSSLEYNEQFF